Presented here are 25 T cell receptor beta chains from one specimen sequenced in a study of cytomegalovirus exposure and HLA in healthy donors. A multiplex PCR was run with 60 Vbeta primers and 13 Jbeta primers. Sequencing was performed with immunoSEQ multiplex PCR; in TCRdb, only in-frame clones are kept and a portion is missing. Seen here are roughly 200,000 clones, around 78% observed once, and the top ten hold 1.9%. Sequencing input: PBMCs. Source of these receptors: a man aged 25 to 40 in good health and CMV-seronegative.

The genes are TRBV28 and TRBJ1-5, with TRBD1 matching 9 bases. J lost 2 bases, V lost 5 bases, and 7 bases had no gene match. This CDR3 is built from 16 residues. Germline V lookup: CDR1 MDHEN, CDR2 SYDVKM. The CDR3 DNA is TGTGCCAGCAGTCGCCACAGGGGGCAAGGCAATCAGCCCCAGCATTTT. Translated: CASSRHRGQGNQPQHF.

The chain combines TRBV7-2 with TRBJ2-7; 7 bases map to TRBD2. The CDR3 contains 13 residues. Germline-derived CDR1 and CDR2 are SGHTA and FQGNSA. The V gene end was trimmed by 6 bases and the J gene end by 5 bases; junction bases not matched to a gene: 7. The CDR3 DNA is TGTGCCAGCAGGCGGGAGAGGCATAACGAGCAGTACTTC. Amino acid sequence: CASRRERHNEQYF.

DNA of the CDR3: TGCGCCAGCAGCTTTAGACTGAGCTCCTACAATGAGCAGTTCTTC. Its protein is CASSFRLSSYNEQFF. This chain joins TRBV5-1 and TRBJ2-1; D unresolved. Germline V gene sequence: CDR1 SGHRS, CDR2 YFSETQ. V gave up 2 bases and J gave up 0 bases, with 9 bases separating them. This CDR3 has 15 amino acids.

The J gene is TRBJ2-3, the V gene TRBV27; TRBD1 aligns across 8 bases. The CDR3 is 17 amino acids. Germline CDR1 MNHEY, CDR2 SMNVEV (reference sequence). V trimming: 6 bases; J trimming: 6 bases; junction bases outside the gene matches: 17. CDR3 nucleotide sequence: TGTGCCAGCAGACTAATCACAGGGGGTACCTTAGTCGATACGCAGTATTTT. This translates into CASRLITGGTLVDTQYF.

The V and J genes are TRBV4-1 and TRBJ2-1; D is possibly TRBD2 (5 bases). V was cut by 1 base and J by 4 bases, with 11 bases left in between. The CDR3 is 15 residues long. CDR1 is MGHRA, CDR2 YSYEKL, per germline. DNA for the CDR3: TGCGCCAGCAGCCAAGGGGGAGTGGTATACAATGAGCAGTTCTTC. Its translation: CASSQGGVVYNEQFF.

A few counts support this clone. This chain uses TRBV6-5 with TRBJ1-1; D not certain. Germline V lookup: CDR1 MNHEY, CDR2 SVGAGI. V lost 2 bases and J 3 bases, leaving 16 bases between the germline ends. This CDR3 has 16 residues. In DNA, the CDR3 is TGTGCCAGCAGTTACACGCTCGCCAATCGGGACACTGAAGCTTTCTTT. Translating gives CASSYTLANRDTEAFF.

This chain links TRBV19 with TRBJ1-5; 7 nucleotides align to TRBD1. The junction had 6 bases not matched to a gene; V was cut back by 10 bases and J by 3 bases. This CDR3 has 13 residues. The V gene's germline CDR1 is LNHDA and CDR2 SQIVND (reference sequence). The DNA of the CDR3 is TGTGCCACCAGGACAGGACTCAATCAGCCCCAGCATTTT. It is translated as CATRTGLNQPQHF. Using reference TRBV19 and TRBJ1-5 for the parts outside the CDR3, the full variable domain is DGGITQSPKYLFRKEGQNVTLSCEQNLNHDAMYWYRQDPGQGLRLIYYSQIVNDFQKGDIAEGYSVSREKKESFPLTVTSAQKNPTAFYLCATRTGLNQPQHFGDGTRLSIL.

The chain employs TRBV5-1 and TRBJ2-1, with D possibly matching TRBD2 (6 bases). The V end lost 4 bases, the J end lost 4 bases, and 18 bases lay between the germline ends. This CDR3 spans 16 amino acids. The germline CDR1 and CDR2 sequences are SGHRS and YFSETQ. The CDR3 coding sequence is TGCGCCAGCAGCCCGGGCGGGACCGGGAATTACAATGAGCAGTTCTTC. It is translated as CASSPGGTGNYNEQFF.

V gene TRBV7-8 combines with J gene TRBJ2-2; D is undetermined. This CDR3 is 18 amino acids long. V was pared by 5 bases and J by 1 base, with 20 bases between. CDR1 and CDR2 (germline): SGHVS, FQNEAQ. The CDR3 loop reads CASSPRRKELKNTGELFF. Written as DNA, the CDR3 is TGTGCCAGCAGCCCCCGGCGGAAGGAACTTAAGAACACCGGGGAGCTGTTTTTT. The whole variable domain, remainder taken from reference TRBV7-8 and TRBJ2-2, is GAGVSQSPRYKVAKRGQDVALRCDPISGHVSLFWYQQALGQGPEFLTYFQNEAQLDKSGLPSDRFFAERPEGSVSTLKIQRTQQEDSAVYLCASSPRRKELKNTGELFFGEGSRLTVL.

This sequence joins TRBV18 and TRBJ2-7; D ambiguous. V was shortened by 3 bases and J by 4 bases, with 7 bases between the two germline ends. The V gene's germline CDR1 is KGHSH and CDR2 LQKENI. CDR3 length: 12 amino acids. The CDR3 protein is CASSPLLYEQYF. The DNA for the CDR3 is TGTGCCAGCTCACCTCTCCTTTACGAGCAGTACTTC.

In this sample, this clone turned up a few times. The V call is TRBV9, the J call TRBJ1-4; TRBD1 is a possible D gene (6 bases). CDR1 is SGDLS and CDR2 is YYNGEE in the germline V gene. This CDR3 has 15 amino acids. V shed 4 bases and J shed 3 bases, with 13 bases lying between them. CDR3 residues: CASSTRGAPNEKLFF. In DNA, the CDR3 is TGTGCCAGCAGCACTCGGGGGGCACCTAATGAAAAACTGTTTTTT.

Only a few counts were recorded for this clone. The chain employs TRBV18 and TRBJ1-1, with 9 bases identical to TRBD1. CDR3 size: 14 residues. V lost 6 bases, J lost 3 bases, and 5 bases stayed unmatched. Germline V gene lookup returns CDR1 KGHSH and CDR2 LQKENI. CDR3 region: CASSGTGSDTEAFF. The DNA for the CDR3 is TGTGCCAGCTCGGGGACAGGGTCGGACACTGAAGCTTTCTTT.

The chain is built from TRBV5-4 and TRBJ2-7; 12 bases map to TRBD2. With V trimmed by 4 bases and J by 4 bases, 6 bases remained unmatched. The CDR3 length is 15 residues. Germline-derived CDR1 and CDR2 are SGHNT and YYREEE (reference sequence). CDR3 DNA: TGTGCCAGCAGCCTACCAACTAGCGGGAGGTACGAGCAGTACTTC. This gives the protein CASSLPTSGRYEQYF.

This clone was observed once. The V and J genes are TRBV6-5 and TRBJ2-1, with D possibly matching TRBD2 (6 bases). Per germline, CDR1 MNHEY and CDR2 SVGAGI. The CDR3 has 15 residues. V lost 7 bases to trimming and J lost 0 bases, with 13 bases between them. CDR3 loop: CASTLAPSSYNEQFF. The CDR3 DNA is TGTGCCAGCACTCTAGCGCCAAGCTCCTACAATGAGCAGTTCTTC.

The chain carries TRBV4-1 and TRBJ1-2; 9 bases align to TRBD1. The CDR3 has 15 residues. V was pared by 2 bases and J by 8 bases, with 9 bases of the junction left unmatched. The germline V gene encodes CDR1 MGHRA and CDR2 YSYEKL. For the CDR3, the DNA is TGCGCCAGCAGCCAACCAGCCAGGACAGGGGACGGCTACACCTTC. Its protein product is CASSQPARTGDGYTF.

The rearrangement uses TRBV28 and TRBJ2-7; the match to TRBD2 covers 10 bases. Germline CDR1 reads MDHEN; CDR2 reads SYDVKM. This CDR3 is 16 amino acids long. Trimming took 5 bases from V and 0 from J; bases not matched to a gene: 7. The CDR3: CASSPIGTSDSYEQYF. CDR3 nucleotides: TGTGCCAGCAGTCCCATAGGGACTAGCGACTCCTACGAGCAGTACTTC.

This chain joins TRBV5-1 and TRBJ2-2, with D unclear. Germline-derived CDR1 and CDR2 are SGHRS and YFSETQ. Trimming took off 9 bases at V and 2 bases at J, with 17 bases between the two ends. CDR3 length: 15 residues. The CDR3 DNA reads TGCGCCACCGGAGACCAGACGCTTAACACCGGGGAGCTGTTTTTT. Encoded protein: CATGDQTLNTGELFF.

This clone was counted only a few times. This chain joins TRBV7-6 and TRBJ2-7; D is undetermined. V lost 1 base, J lost 1 base, and 11 bases lay in between. The CDR3 contains 15 residues. Germline assignment: CDR1 SGHVS and CDR2 FNYEAQ. CDR3 sequence: CASSLVGSDSYEQYF. In nucleotides, the CDR3 is TGTGCCAGCAGCTTAGTCGGGTCGGATTCCTACGAGCAGTACTTC.

The J gene is TRBJ2-7, the V gene TRBV28; possibly TRBD2 for D (5 bases). V lost 0 bases, J lost 6 bases, and 15 bases lay in between. Per germline, CDR1 MDHEN and CDR2 SYDVKM. CDR3 length equals 15 residues. This CDR3 is CASSLWTGDHGEQYF. The CDR3 DNA reads TGTGCCAGCAGTTTATGGACCGGGGATCATGGCGAGCAGTACTTC.

The chain's CDR3 is CASSAGTSQNEQFF. The CDR3, as DNA: TGTGCCAGCAGCGCCGGGACTAGCCAAAATGAGCAGTTCTTC. The V and J genes are TRBV9 and TRBJ2-1, with TRBD2 matching 9 bases. This CDR3 is built from 14 residues. The trim removed 3 bases at V and 7 bases at J, leaving 5 bases unmatched. Germline CDR1 and CDR2: SGDLS and YYNGEE.

The V call is TRBV19, the J call TRBJ1-2; D is uncertain. Germline values: CDR1 LNHDA, CDR2 SQIVND (reference sequence). The CDR3 spans 12 residues. The germline V and J ends were trimmed by 8 bases and 4 bases, with 11 bases remaining between them. CDR3: CASWWPLYGYTF. The CDR3, as DNA: TGTGCCAGTTGGTGGCCCCTCTATGGCTACACCTTC.

The chain employs TRBV29-1 and TRBJ2-1, with D hard to call. CDR1 and CDR2 from the germline V gene are SQVTM and ANQGSEA. The CDR3 is 9 residues long. The ends were cut back, 6 bases at V and 5 bases at J, with 2 bases in the middle. The CDR3 DNA reads TGCAGCGTCGACAATGAGCAGTTCTTC. Amino acids: CSVDNEQFF.

V usage is TRBV28 and J usage is TRBJ1-4; 8 bases are a match to TRBD1. The germline V gene encodes CDR1 MDHEN and CDR2 SYDVKM. The CDR3 is made up of 11 amino acids. V gave up 4 bases and J gave up 16 bases; unmatched junction bases: 5. CDR3 sequence reads: CASSSRTGKFF. In DNA, the CDR3 is TGTGCCAGCAGTTCCCGGACAGGGAAGTTTTTT.

The V call is TRBV4-2, the J call TRBJ1-1; D is undetermined. The V end lost 3 bases, the J end lost 2 bases, and 10 bases lay between the germline ends. Germline V gene data show CDR1 as LGHNA and CDR2 as YNFKEQ. The CDR3 contains 14 residues. Here the CDR3 DNA reads TGTGCCAGCAGCCAGGGCCCGTTCAACACTGAAGCTTTCTTT. Encoded protein: CASSQGPFNTEAFF.

The chain combines TRBV19 with TRBJ2-1, with D perhaps TRBD1 (6 bases). CDR3 size: 14 residues. Per the germline V gene, CDR1 is LNHDA and CDR2 is SQIVND (reference sequence). V was cut by 4 bases and J by 3 bases, with 10 bases left in between. The CDR3: CASSTGALYNEQFF. CDR3 coding DNA: TGTGCCAGTAGTACAGGGGCCCTCTACAATGAGCAGTTCTTC.